One T cell receptor (beta chain) is described in this entry. The antigen this receptor binds is unknown. Qualities for individual bases were not recorded, and no much larger clone is one base off. TCRbeta CDR3 regions were amplified from genomic DNA by means of the immunoSEQ Assay, a bias-controlled multiplex PCR. Per the original workflow: Within the assay, amplification of reference gene primers was used to estimate how many nucleated cells each sample contained. Sequence reads were collapsed and filtered to measure the absolute abundance of every unique TCRbeta CDR3 rearrangement. For each sample, productive Simpson clonality was calculated as the square root of Simpson's diversity index over productive rearrangements. Imported from immuneACCESS, the table was reduced by TCRdb to in-frame sequences with V and J called. These copies leave out some clones; in studies compared against another copy, an unresolved V gene accounts for under half, and the cause of the remainder is not known. V and J calls and clone size are given by that table; D and trimming were obtained from the DNA. The sample data list more than 95,000 clones, and approximately 90% of these were observed just once. Jointly, the top ten make up roughly 2.1% of the sample.

CDR1 and CDR2 are drawn from the germline V gene: LGHNA, YSLEER. The CDR3 goes from the cysteine to the phenylalanine over 15 residues. Of all the DNA, just the CDR3 is kept, 45 bases in frame from base 1. V is reduced by 0 bases and J by 5 bases, leaving a spacing of 11 bases between them. These data originate in a study of blood T cell repertoires in COVID-19 (dated by TCRdb to the early 2020s). With respect to the entire study: Samples covering the acute and convalescent phases of COVID-19 were provided by collaborators in the United States, Italy and Spain. The material from the prospective study consisted of cDNA or gDNA derived from T cells, B-cell-depleted T cells, or PBMCs. Deeply sampled blood TCRbeta repertoires from subjects exposed to, actively infected with, or recovered from COVID-19 were included in the dataset. The repertoires were released in a freely available public database intended as a resource for research on the immune response to SARS-CoV-2. Samples were obtained from the ongoing ImmuneRACE study (first 160 participants) and from about 1,300 subjects provided by 6 global collaborators. Sample metadata almost always included a de-identified subject ID, COVID-19 status, age in years and sex. Where HLA class I and class II types were available, the types were taken from metadata supplied by the sample provider, not from assay-based typing.

Broad study findings and their caveats: How much clinical and demographic metadata was included differed by source and by participant, and the metadata was provided uncurated.

At one collaborating source in Seattle, patients were enrolled during active infection and were followed longitudinally through the course of disease. The collaborating institutions used their own protocols to collect whole blood in K2EDTA tubes. For TCRbeta analysis, collaborator samples were shipped as frozen whole blood, as isolated PBMCs, or as DNA extracted from either sample type. Rearrangement joined TRBV4-3 to TRBJ1-3, with the D gene uncertain. This receptor was obtained from a man over 45 with COVID-19, enrolled during active disease. The sample consisted of peripheral blood. The DNA sequence is as follows: TGCGCCAGCAGCCAAGAGGCGGCCATTCGAAACACCATATATTTT. This yields the protein CASSQEAAIRNTIYF.